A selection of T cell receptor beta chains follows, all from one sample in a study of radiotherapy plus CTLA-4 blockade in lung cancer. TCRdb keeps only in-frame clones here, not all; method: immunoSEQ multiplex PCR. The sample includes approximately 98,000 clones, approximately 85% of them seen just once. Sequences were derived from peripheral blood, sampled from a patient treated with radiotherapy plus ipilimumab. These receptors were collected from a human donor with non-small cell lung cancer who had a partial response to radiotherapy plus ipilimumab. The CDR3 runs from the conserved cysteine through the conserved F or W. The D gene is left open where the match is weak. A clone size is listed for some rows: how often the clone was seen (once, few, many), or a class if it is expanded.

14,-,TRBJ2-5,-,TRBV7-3,CASSLGRGQETQYF,TGTGCCAGCAGCTTAGGGCGGGGCCAAGAGACCCAGTACTTC
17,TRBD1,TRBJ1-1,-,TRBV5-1,CASSWRGQGGMNTEAFF,TGCGCCAGCAGCTGGAGGGGACAGGGTGGGATGAACACTGAAGCTTTCTTT
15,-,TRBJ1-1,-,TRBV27,CASSLSPGWNTEAFF,TGTGCCAGCAGTTTATCTCCGGGTTGGAACACTGAAGCTTTCTTT
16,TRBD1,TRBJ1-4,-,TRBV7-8,CASSFLDRDSIEKLFF,TGTGCCAGCAGCTTCTTGGACAGGGACAGTATTGAAAAACTGTTTTTT
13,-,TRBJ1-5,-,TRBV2,CASRGGGNQPQHF,TGTGCCAGCAGGGGGGGAGGCAATCAGCCCCAGCATTTT
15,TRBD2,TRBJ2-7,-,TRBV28,CASRDPGTSPYEQYF,TGTGCCAGCAGGGATCCCGGGACTAGTCCCTACGAGCAGTACTTC
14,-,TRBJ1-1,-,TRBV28,CASTLQGFVTEAFF,TGTGCCAGCACCCTACAGGGTTTTGTGACTGAAGCTTTCTTT
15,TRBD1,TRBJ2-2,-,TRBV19,CASSPGQGRTGELFF,TGTGCCAGCTCCCCGGGACAGGGACGTACCGGGGAGCTGTTTTTT
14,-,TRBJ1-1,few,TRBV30,CAWSVSRPGTEAFF,TGTGCCTGGAGTGTAAGCAGGCCGGGGACTGAAGCTTTCTTT
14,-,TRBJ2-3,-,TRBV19,CASSIDPGVDTQYF,TGTGCCAGTAGTATAGATCCGGGGGTAGATACGCAGTATTTT
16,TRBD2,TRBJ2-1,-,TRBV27,CASSPRLAGDGGEQFF,TGTGCCAGCAGTCCCCGACTAGCGGGAGATGGAGGTGAGCAGTTCTTC
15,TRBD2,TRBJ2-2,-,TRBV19,CATMGLAVNTGELFF,TGTGCCACCATGGGACTAGCGGTGAACACCGGGGAGCTGTTTTTT
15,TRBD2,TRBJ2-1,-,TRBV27,CASSLSGSGGDEQFF,TGTGCCAGCAGTTTAAGCGGGAGCGGTGGGGATGAGCAGTTCTTC
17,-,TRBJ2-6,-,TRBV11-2,CASSLGQGISGANVLTF,TGTGCCAGCAGCTTAGGGCAGGGGATCTCTGGGGCCAACGTCCTGACTTTC
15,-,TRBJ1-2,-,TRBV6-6,CASSSEGGTHYGYTF,TGTGCCAGCAGTTCCGAGGGGGGGACCCACTATGGCTACACCTTC
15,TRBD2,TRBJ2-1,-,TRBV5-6,CASSLRLADYNEQFF,TGTGCCAGCAGCTTGCGGCTAGCGGACTACAATGAGCAGTTCTTC
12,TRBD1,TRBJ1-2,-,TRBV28,CASSSRTGGYTF,TGTGCCAGCAGTTCTAGGACAGGGGGCTACACCTTC
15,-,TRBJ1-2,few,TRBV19,CASSLAGGLIYGYTF,TGTGCCAGTAGTCTTGCCGGGGGGCTTATCTATGGCTACACCTTC
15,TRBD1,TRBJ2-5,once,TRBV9,CASSVGKTGVETQYF,TGTGCCAGCAGCGTAGGGAAGACAGGGGTAGAGACCCAGTACTTC
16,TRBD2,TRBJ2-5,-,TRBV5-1,CASSFSPGTSEETQYF,TGCGCCAGCAGCTTCAGTCCCGGGACTAGCGAAGAGACCCAGTACTTC
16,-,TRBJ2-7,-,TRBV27,CASSLLPSGLIYEQYF,TGTGCCAGCAGTTTACTACCTTCGGGACTGATCTACGAGCAGTACTTC
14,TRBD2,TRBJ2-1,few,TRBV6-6,CASRLAGTGNEQFF,TGTGCCAGCAGATTAGCGGGAACCGGCAATGAGCAGTTCTTC
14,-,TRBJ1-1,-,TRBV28,CASSFGSYRVEAFF,TGTGCCAGCAGTTTTGGGAGCTACAGGGTCGAAGCTTTCTTT
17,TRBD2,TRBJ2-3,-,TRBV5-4,CASSRRLAGVGTDTQYF,TGTGCCAGCAGCCGGAGACTAGCGGGAGTGGGCACAGATACGCAGTATTTT
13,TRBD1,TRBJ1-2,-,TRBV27,CASSPGTGYGYTF,TGTGCCAGCAGTCCCGGGACAGGGTATGGCTACACCTTC
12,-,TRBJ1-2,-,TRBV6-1,CASTVRAYGYTF,TGTGCCAGCACGGTGAGAGCCTATGGCTACACCTTC
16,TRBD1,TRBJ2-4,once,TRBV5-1,CASSLGQGLAKNIQYF,TGCGCCAGCAGCTTGGGACAGGGTCTAGCCAAAAACATTCAGTACTTC
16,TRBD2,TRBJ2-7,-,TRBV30,CAWTGTSGPTPYEQYF,TGTGCCTGGACCGGGACTAGCGGGCCTACCCCCTACGAGCAGTACTTC
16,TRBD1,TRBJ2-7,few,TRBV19,CASSQPPGTGIYEQYF,TGTGCCAGTAGTCAACCCCCCGGGACAGGGATCTACGAGCAGTACTTC
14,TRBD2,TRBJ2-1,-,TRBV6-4,CATSRETSGYEQFF,TGTGCCACAAGTCGGGAGACTAGCGGGTATGAGCAGTTCTTC
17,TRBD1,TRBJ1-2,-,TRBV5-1,CASTPGTGDSVNYGYTF,TGCGCCAGCACCCCCGGGACAGGAGATTCGGTTAACTATGGCTACACCTTC
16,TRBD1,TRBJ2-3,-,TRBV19,CASSIGPGGAADTQYF,TGTGCCAGTAGTATAGGGCCAGGGGGCGCGGCAGATACGCAGTATTTT
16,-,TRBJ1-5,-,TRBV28,CATGGGGSYSNQPQHF,TGTGCCACGGGGGGTGGGGGGAGTTATAGCAATCAGCCCCAGCATTTT
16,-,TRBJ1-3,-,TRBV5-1,CASSPRTGRSGNTIYF,TGCGCCAGCAGCCCTCGCACAGGCCGCTCTGGAAACACCATATATTTT
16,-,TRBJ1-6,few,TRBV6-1,CASSVPAGGHNSPLHF,TGTGCCAGCAGTGTTCCTGCGGGGGGCCACAATTCACCCCTCCACTTT
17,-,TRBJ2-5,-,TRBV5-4,CASSPLGRRKTSETQYF,TGTGCCAGCAGCCCCCTAGGCCGACGCAAAACGTCAGAGACCCAGTACTTC
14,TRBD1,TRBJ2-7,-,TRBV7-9,CASSPGGQAYEQYF,TGTGCCAGCAGCCCGGGTGGACAGGCGTACGAGCAGTACTTC
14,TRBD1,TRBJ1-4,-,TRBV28,CASSSGTGGRKLFF,TGTGCCAGCAGTTCGGGGACAGGGGGAAGGAAACTGTTTTTT
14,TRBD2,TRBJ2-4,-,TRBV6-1,CASKTAGKKNIQYF,TGTGCCAGCAAGACAGCGGGAAAGAAAAACATTCAGTACTTC
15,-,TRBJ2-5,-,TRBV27,CASSLGGTLQETQYF,TGTGCCAGCAGTTTGGGCGGGACGCTACAAGAGACCCAGTACTTC
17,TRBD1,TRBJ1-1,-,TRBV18,CASSPNAGLDRGTEAFF,TGTGCCAGCTCACCAAACGCAGGACTGGACAGGGGCACTGAAGCTTTCTTT
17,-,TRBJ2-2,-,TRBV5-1,CASSLALTGSNTGELFF,TGCGCCAGCAGCTTGGCCCTAACAGGGTCAAACACCGGGGAGCTGTTTTTT
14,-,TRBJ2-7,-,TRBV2,CASSATYPPYEQYF,TGTGCCAGCAGTGCCACCTACCCCCCCTACGAGCAGTACTTC
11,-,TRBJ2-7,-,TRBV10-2,CASSYEFEQYF,TGCGCCAGCAGTTATGAGTTCGAGCAGTACTTC
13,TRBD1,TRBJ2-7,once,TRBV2,CASDSDRRGEQYF,TGTGCCAGTGATTCGGACAGGAGAGGCGAGCAGTACTTC
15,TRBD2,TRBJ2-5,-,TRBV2,CASSVAGGPSETQYF,TGTGCCAGCAGCGTAGCGGGAGGGCCCTCGGAGACCCAGTACTTC
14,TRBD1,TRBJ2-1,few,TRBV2,CASERDRGYNEQFF,TGTGCCAGCGAAAGGGACAGGGGATACAATGAGCAGTTCTTC
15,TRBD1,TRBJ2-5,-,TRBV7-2,CASSLGTGGQETQYF,TGTGCCAGCAGCCTAGGGACAGGGGGACAAGAGACCCAGTACTTC
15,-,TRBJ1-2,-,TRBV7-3,CASSSSSDRISGYTF,TGTGCCAGCAGCTCCTCTTCGGACAGAATAAGTGGCTACACCTTC